This T cell receptor (beta chain) originates from a study of blood T cell repertoires in COVID-19. Study-wide context: The origin of the acute and convalescent COVID-19 samples was the United States, Italy and Spain. Sample material is recorded as cDNA or gDNA derived from T cells, B-cell-depleted T cells, or PBMCs.

In the study's own analysis: Nucleated cell counts were estimated from reference gene primer amplification. Sequencing used immunoSEQ multiplex PCR; TCRdb keeps in-frame clones, though not all of them. V and J calls and clone size are given by that table; D and trimming were obtained from the DNA. Of about 380,000 clones in the sample, roughly 77% are singletons; the top ten hold under 1.2%. J was trimmed by 7 bases and V by 5 bases; bases with no gene match: 7. Germline V CDR1 and CDR2: SEHNR, FQNEAQ (reference sequence). The CDR3 totals 15 residues. This clonotype was sampled from a human donor with acute or convalescent COVID-19. The donor label of this sample is uncertain. The J gene is TRBJ2-7, the V gene TRBV7-9; 14 bases align to TRBD2. The sample comprised peripheral blood. The chain's CDR3 is CASSPGTSGSYEQYF. The CDR3 coding sequence is TGTGCCAGCAGCCCAGGGACTAGCGGGAGTTATGAGCAGTACTTC. The full variable domain, completed using reference TRBV7-9 and TRBJ2-7, is DTGVSQNPRHKITKRGQNVTFRCDPISEHNRLYWYRQTLGQGPEFLTYFQNEAQLEKSRLLSDRFSAERPKGSFSTLEIQRTEQGDSAMYLCASSPGTSGSYEQYFGPGTRLTVT.